This TCR beta chain was sequenced for a study of PD-1 blockade in classical Hodgkin lymphoma. Sequencing was performed with immunoSEQ multiplex PCR; in TCRdb, only in-frame clones are kept and a portion is missing. The sample carries over 75,000 clones, 75% to 95% recorded once. The V and J ends lost 6 bases and 0 bases respectively, with 8 bases between them. The germline CDR1 and CDR2 sequences are MDHEN and SYDVKM. The CDR3 covers 14 residues. Time point described: cycle 4 day 1 (C4D1), after about 6 weeks of nivolumab. With no exception, relapse followed autologous stem cell transplantation in all patients, and brentuximab vedotin exposure varied. Study-level results: When set against healthy donors, newly diagnosed patients were reported to show lower baseline TCR diversity. CD4+ TCR diversity rose significantly by C4D1, and CD8+ TCR diversity did not. Those patients who began receiving nivolumab less than 1 year after ASCT had lower diversity, and they were excluded.

A word on this clone: Its antigen is as yet unknown.

This clonotype was obtained from a human donor with classical Hodgkin lymphoma. The chain uses TRBV28 and TRBJ2-2; no definite D call. This specimen consisted of peripheral blood mononuclear cells (PBMCs), obtained before the fourth cycle of nivolumab. CDR3 residues: CASRQDTNTGELFF. The DNA for the CDR3 is TGTGCCAGCAGGCAAGATACGAACACCGGGGAGCTGTTTTTT.